A single T cell receptor beta chain is shown here with its context. Its antigen is not known. After removal of 5 bases from V and 6 bases from J, the junction contained 21 bases not matched to a gene. CDR1 SGHTA and CDR2 FQGTGA come from the germline V gene. The CDR3 spans 19 residues. Assay used: immunoSEQ multiplex PCR; TCRdb lists only in-frame clones, some missing. The table lists approximately 70,000 clones, 82% of them singletons. The sample originates from a study of OX40 agonist ivuxolimab in advanced cancers. Whole-study context: The dose-escalation cohort had hepatocellular carcinoma, melanoma, renal cell or head and neck cancer.

Study-wide points: Among some nonresponders, normalized T-cell clonal expansion was also low. Expanded peripheral T cell antigen specificity was not determined.

The clonotype comes from an adult with an advanced solid tumor such as melanoma, head and neck, liver or kidney cancer. The sequencing here drew on CD4+ or CD8+ T cells sorted from blood, taken in a trial of the OX40 agonist ivuxolimab. This chain links TRBV7-3 with TRBJ2-2; 7 bases are shared with TRBD2. CDR3 loop: CASSQRSPTGTTLPGELFF. The CDR3 bases are TGTGCCAGCAGCCAAAGGAGCCCAACCGGGACTACCCTCCCCGGGGAGCTGTTTTTT.